This TCR beta chain was captured in a study of cytomegalovirus exposure and HLA in healthy donors. Study results and caveats: First-cohort TCR clusters were later found to tend to co-occur in the 130 or so validation repertoires. Rarity characterized most TCR sequences, yet some public TCRs appeared in many donors.

To note about this clone: Its antigen is unidentified.

The CDR3 spans 17 residues. The table came from immunoSEQ multiplex PCR; TCRdb's copy has only in-frame clones and leaves some out. The sample has fewer than 250,000 clones, around nine tenths seen once; the top ten hold less than 3%. The source of this sequence is a man in his late teens or twenties in good health and CMV-seronegative. The chain has TRBV21-1 and TRBJ2-3; no DNA check was done on the table's D call, TRBD2. TRBV21-1 is annotated as a pseudogene. The sequenced material came from PBMCs. In nucleotides, the CDR3 is TGTGCCAGCAGCCCTACTAGCGGGAGGACTAGCACAGATACGCAGTATTTT. It encodes CASSPTSGRTSTDTQYF.